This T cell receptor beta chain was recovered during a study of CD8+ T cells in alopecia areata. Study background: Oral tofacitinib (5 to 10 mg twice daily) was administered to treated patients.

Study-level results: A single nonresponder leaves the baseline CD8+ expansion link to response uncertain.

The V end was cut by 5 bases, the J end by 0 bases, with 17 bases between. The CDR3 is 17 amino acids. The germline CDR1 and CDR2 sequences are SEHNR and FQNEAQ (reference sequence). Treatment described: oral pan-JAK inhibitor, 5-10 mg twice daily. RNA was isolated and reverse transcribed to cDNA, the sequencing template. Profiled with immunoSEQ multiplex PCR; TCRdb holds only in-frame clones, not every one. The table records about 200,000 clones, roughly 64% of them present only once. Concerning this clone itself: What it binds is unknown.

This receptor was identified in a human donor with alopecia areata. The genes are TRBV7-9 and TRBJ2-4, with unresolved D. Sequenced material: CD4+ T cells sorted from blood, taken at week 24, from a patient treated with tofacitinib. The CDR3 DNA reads TGTGCCAGCAGCCCACGGGCGTCAGATGGAGCCAAAAACATTCAGTACTTC. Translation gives CASSPRASDGAKNIQYF.